A single T cell receptor beta chain is shown here with its context. Its antigen is unidentified. These data come from a study of T-cell memory formation after mild COVID-19. 5'RACE with constant-segment primers built TCRalpha and TCRbeta cDNA libraries with UMIs. TCRdb reprocessed the 5' RACE reads via MiXCR and lists one record per CDR3 protein. The table has around 450,000 distinct CDR3 sequences, approximately 20% seen once. The CDR3 contains 14 residues. With 1 base removed from V and 7 bases from J, the gap between germline ends came to 13 bases. Overall study findings and caveats: Most CD4+ clones that shrank were in CM and EM, while CD8+ ones turned up in EMRA.

This clonotype originated in an adult woman who had mild COVID-19 (a few samples of this study predate the infection). Cell type and time point are not known. The chain joins TRBV12-3 or TRBV12-4 to TRBJ1-2; no reliable D call. Sequenced input: PBMCs or a T cell subset sorted from them (not recorded which). CDR3 coding DNA: TGTGCCAGCAGTTTAGGGGAGGGAATCGCTGGCTACACCTTC. Residues: CASSLGEGIAGYTF.